This T cell receptor beta chain was found in a study of blood T cell repertoires in COVID-19. Germline CDR1 is SGDLS and CDR2 is YYNGEE. This CDR3 region has 15 residues. Trimming left V 0 bases short and J 2 bases short, with 11 bases between. Here immunoSEQ multiplex PCR was the method, and the copy in TCRdb shows in-frame clones only, minus some. This sample has 200,000 to 250,000 clones, with about four fifths found just once. This TCR derives from a man older than 75 with acute or convalescent COVID-19. The chain employs TRBV9 and TRBJ2-5; TRBD2 is a possible D gene (6 bases). Material for sequencing was peripheral blood. The CDR3 coding sequence is TGTGCCAGCAGCGTAGCTGGGGGGTGGCAAGAGACCCAGTACTTC. Amino acids: CASSVAGGWQETQYF. Using reference TRBV9 and TRBJ2-5 for the parts outside the CDR3, the full variable domain is DSGVTQTPKHLITATGQRVTLRCSPRSGDLSVYWYQQSLDQGLQFLIQYYNGEERAKGNILERFSAQQFPDLHSELNLSSLELGDSALYFCASSVAGGWQETQYFGPGTRLLVL.